This T cell receptor beta chain was sequenced for a study of blood T cell repertoires in COVID-19. Assay: immunoSEQ multiplex PCR; the TCRdb copy retains only in-frame clones and omits some. The repertoire has 150,000 to 200,000 clones, over 85% of them found once; the top ten carry 15% to 20%. CDR3 length: 15 residues. Trimming took off 6 bases at V and 0 bases at J, with 11 bases between the two ends. CDR1 and CDR2 (germline): SGHTA, FQGNSA. The rearrangement joins TRBV7-2 to TRBJ2-2; the D gene is possibly TRBD2 (6 bases). The clonotype was recovered from a man aged 55 to 70 with active or convalescent COVID-19. Source material: peripheral blood. CDR3 nucleotides: TGTGCCAGCAGTAGGGACTTCGCGAACACCGGGGAGCTGTTTTTT. It encodes CASSRDFANTGELFF.